Described below is a single T cell receptor (beta chain) sequence and its context. Per germline, CDR1 SGHAT and CDR2 FQNNGV. The CDR3 has 16 residues. V was cut by 1 base and J by 7 bases, with 16 bases left in between. This record comes from a study of early T cells in non-severe SARS-CoV-2 infection. One entry per CDR3 protein results from TCRdb running MiXCR on the 5' RACE reads. The table shows about 84,000 distinct CDR3 sequences, with 9.5% to 13% occurring only once. The clonotype was recovered from an adult who was a healthcare worker with PCR-confirmed SARS-CoV-2 infection or an uninfected control (not recorded which). The chain is built from TRBV11-2 and TRBJ1-4; D is unclear. Sequencing was performed on whole blood. CDR3 nucleotides: TGTGCCAGCAGCTTAGGCTCTAGTCCGCCCACTGAAAAACTGTTTTTT. Translated: CASSLGSSPPTEKLFF. The complete variable domain, with remaining parts taken from reference TRBV11-2 and TRBJ1-4, reads EAGVAQSPRYKIIEKRQSVAFWCNPISGHATLYWYQQILGQGPKLLIQFQNNGVVDDSQLPKDRFSAERLKGVDSTLKIQPAKLEDSAVYLCASSLGSSPPTEKLFFGSGTQLSVL.